Sequencing of this T cell receptor (beta chain) was carried out in a study of blood T cells in healthy people across ages. Germline V gene lookup returns CDR1 LGHNA and CDR2 YNFKEQ. Trimming shortened V by 0 bases and J by 0 bases, and 9 bases separated the two germline ends. This CDR3 is built from 16 residues. Primed by a sample-barcoded 5' primer and a J-beta primer mix, a second PCR proceeded for 7 to 11 cycles. TCRdb re-derived calls from the 5' RACE reads in MiXCR, one entry per CDR3 protein. In the table there are more than 900,000 distinct CDR3 sequences, about 27% of which are singletons. The extraction recovered at least 5.5 micrograms of total RNA per sample. This sample also belongs to another study, concerning T cells of mothers and their children. That paper adds: Pairs that are related and pairs that are unrelated have TCR recombination output shaped similarly by thymic selection.

The chain combines TRBV4-2 with TRBJ1-5; tentatively, D is TRBD1 (6 bases). This TCR was sampled from a woman between 40 and 55 years old in good health. Material for sequencing was blood. Here the CDR3 DNA reads TGTGCCAGCAGCCAAGAACAGGGAAATAGCAATCAGCCCCAGCATTTT. It yields the protein CASSQEQGNSNQPQHF.